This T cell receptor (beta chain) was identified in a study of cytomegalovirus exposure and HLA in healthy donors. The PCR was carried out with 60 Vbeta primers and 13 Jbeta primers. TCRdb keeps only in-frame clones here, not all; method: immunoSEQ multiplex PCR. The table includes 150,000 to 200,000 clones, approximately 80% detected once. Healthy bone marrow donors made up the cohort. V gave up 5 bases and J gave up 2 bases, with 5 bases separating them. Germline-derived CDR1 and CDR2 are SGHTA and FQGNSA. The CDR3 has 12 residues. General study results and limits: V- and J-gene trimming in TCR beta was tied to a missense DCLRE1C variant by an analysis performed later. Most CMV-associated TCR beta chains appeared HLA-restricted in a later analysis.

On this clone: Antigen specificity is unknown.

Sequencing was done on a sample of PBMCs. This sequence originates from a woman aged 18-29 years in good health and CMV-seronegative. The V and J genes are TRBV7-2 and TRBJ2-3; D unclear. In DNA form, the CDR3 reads TGTGCCAGCAGCGACACCACAGATACGCAGTATTTT. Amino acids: CASSDTTDTQYF.